Here is one T cell receptor (beta chain) with its context. What it binds is not known. This specimen comes from a study of PD-1 blockade in classical Hodgkin lymphoma. Study observations and caveats: Although disease activity or prior therapy may be involved, causes of the repertoire differences remain undefined. Relapsed/refractory patients reportedly had the lowest baseline TCR diversity, below newly diagnosed patients, who were below healthy donors.

The length of the CDR3 is 14 residues. Germline assignment: CDR1 LNHNV and CDR2 YYDKDF (reference sequence). Trimming took off 0 bases at V and 8 bases at J, with 11 bases between the two ends. The time point denotes: newly diagnosed, previously untreated cHL patient sample. Acting as the comparison were PBMCs from newly diagnosed, untreated classical Hodgkin lymphoma. Profiling relied on immunoSEQ multiplex PCR, and the TCRdb table lists in-frame clones only, not all of them. The profile shows around 17,000 clones, 84% of them singletons. The J gene is TRBJ2-4, the V gene TRBV15; D uncertain. The receptor was isolated from a human donor with classical Hodgkin lymphoma. The sequenced sample was peripheral blood mononuclear cells (PBMCs). CDR3: CATSREVGADIQYF. The CDR3 bases are TGTGCCACCAGCAGAGAGGTGGGCGCGGACATTCAGTACTTC. Complete variable domain (other parts from reference TRBV15 and TRBJ2-4): DAMVIQNPRYQVTQFGKPVTLSCSQTLNHNVMYWYQQKSSQAPKLLFHYYDKDFNNEADTPDNFQSRRPNTSFCFLDIRSPGLGDTAMYLCATSREVGADIQYFGAGTRLSVL.